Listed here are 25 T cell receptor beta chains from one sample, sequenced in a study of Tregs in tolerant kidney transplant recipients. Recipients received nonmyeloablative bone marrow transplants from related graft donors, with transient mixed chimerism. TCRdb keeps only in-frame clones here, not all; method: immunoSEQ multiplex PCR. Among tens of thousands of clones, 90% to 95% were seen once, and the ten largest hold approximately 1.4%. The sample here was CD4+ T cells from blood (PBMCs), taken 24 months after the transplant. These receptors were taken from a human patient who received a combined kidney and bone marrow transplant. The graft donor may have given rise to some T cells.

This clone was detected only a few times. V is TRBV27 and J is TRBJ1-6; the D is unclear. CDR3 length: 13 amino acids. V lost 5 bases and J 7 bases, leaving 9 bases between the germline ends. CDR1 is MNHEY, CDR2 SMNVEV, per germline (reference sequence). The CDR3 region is CASSEGGNSPLHF. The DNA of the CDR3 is TGTGCCAGCAGTGAGGGTGGCAATTCACCCCTCCACTTT.

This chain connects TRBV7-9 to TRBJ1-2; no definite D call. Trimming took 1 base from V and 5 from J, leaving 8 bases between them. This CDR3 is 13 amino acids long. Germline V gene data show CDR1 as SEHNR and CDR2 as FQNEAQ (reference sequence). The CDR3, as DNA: TGTGCCAGCAGCTTAGTCGGGGTATATGGCTACACCTTC. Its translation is CASSLVGVYGYTF.

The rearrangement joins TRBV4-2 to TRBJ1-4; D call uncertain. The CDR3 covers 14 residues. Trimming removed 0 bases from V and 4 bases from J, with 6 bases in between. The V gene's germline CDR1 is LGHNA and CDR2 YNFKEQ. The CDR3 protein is CASSQDSFNEKLFF. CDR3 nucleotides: TGTGCCAGCAGCCAAGATTCGTTTAATGAAAAACTGTTTTTT.

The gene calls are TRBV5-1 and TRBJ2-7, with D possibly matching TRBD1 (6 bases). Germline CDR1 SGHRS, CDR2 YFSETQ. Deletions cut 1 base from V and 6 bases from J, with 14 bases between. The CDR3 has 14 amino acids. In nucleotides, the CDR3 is TGCGCCAGCAGCTTGTCAGGGGCCTCGGGCGAGCAGTACTTC. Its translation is CASSLSGASGEQYF. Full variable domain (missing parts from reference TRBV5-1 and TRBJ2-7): KAGVTQTPRYLIKTRGQQVTLSCSPISGHRSVSWYQQTPGQGLQFLFEYFSETQRNKGNFPGRFSGRQFSNSRSEMNVSTLELGDSALYLCASSLSGASGEQYFGPGTRLTVT.

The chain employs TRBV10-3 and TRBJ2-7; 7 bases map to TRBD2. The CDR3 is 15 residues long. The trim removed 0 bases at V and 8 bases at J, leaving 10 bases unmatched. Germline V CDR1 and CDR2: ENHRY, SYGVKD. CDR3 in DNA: TGTGCCATCAGTGAGTCTGGCGGGGGAACTACGAAGCAGTACTTC. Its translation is CAISESGGGTTKQYF.

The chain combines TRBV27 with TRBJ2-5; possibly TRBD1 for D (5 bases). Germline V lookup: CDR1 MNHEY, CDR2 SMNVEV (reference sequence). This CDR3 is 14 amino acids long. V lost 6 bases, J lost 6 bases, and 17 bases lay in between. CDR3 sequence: CASRPNWGVKTQYF. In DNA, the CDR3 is TGTGCCAGCAGGCCCAATTGGGGCGTGAAGACCCAGTACTTC.

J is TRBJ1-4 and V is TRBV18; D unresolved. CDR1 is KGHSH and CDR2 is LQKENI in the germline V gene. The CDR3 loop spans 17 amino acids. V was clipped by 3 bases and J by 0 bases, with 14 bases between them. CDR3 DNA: TGTGCCAGCTCACCGGAGATGAACCTTGCAACTAATGAAAAACTGTTTTTT. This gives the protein CASSPEMNLATNEKLFF.

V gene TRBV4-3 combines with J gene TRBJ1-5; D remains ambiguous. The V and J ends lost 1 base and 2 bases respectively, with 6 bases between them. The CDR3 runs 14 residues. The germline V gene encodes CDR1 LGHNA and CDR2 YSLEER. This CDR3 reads CASSQGVGNQPQHF. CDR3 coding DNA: TGCGCCAGCAGCCAAGGTGTAGGCAATCAGCCCCAGCATTTT.

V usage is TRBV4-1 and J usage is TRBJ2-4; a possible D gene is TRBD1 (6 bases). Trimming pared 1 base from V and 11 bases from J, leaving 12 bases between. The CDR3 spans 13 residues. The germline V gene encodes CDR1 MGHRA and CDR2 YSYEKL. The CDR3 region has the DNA TGCGCCAGCAGCCAAGTCGGACAGCCATTTCAGTACTTC. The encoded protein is CASSQVGQPFQYF.

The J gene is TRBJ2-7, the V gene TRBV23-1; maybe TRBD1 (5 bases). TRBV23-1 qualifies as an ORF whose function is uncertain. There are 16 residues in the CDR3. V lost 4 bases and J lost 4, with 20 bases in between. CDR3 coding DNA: TGCGCCAGCAGTCCCCACACCAGCCAGGGTAAGTACGAGCAGTACTTC. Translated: CASSPHTSQGKYEQYF.

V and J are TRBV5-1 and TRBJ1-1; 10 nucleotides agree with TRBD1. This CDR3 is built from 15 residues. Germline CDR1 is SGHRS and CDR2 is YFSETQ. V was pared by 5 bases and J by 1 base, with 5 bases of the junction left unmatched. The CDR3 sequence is CASRDRTGGNTEAFF. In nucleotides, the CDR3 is TGCGCCAGCAGAGATCGGACAGGGGGGAACACTGAAGCTTTCTTT.

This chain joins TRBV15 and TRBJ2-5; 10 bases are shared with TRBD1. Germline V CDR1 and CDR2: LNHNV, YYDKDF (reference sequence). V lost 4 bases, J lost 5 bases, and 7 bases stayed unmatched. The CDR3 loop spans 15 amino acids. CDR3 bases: TGTGCCACCAGCATTCGACAGGGGGCTTGGGAGACCCAGTACTTC. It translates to CATSIRQGAWETQYF. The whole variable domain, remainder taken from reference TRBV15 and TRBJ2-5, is DAMVIQNPRYQVTQFGKPVTLSCSQTLNHNVMYWYQQKSSQAPKLLFHYYDKDFNNEADTPDNFQSRRPNTSFCFLDIRSPGLGDTAMYLCATSIRQGAWETQYFGPGTRLLVL.

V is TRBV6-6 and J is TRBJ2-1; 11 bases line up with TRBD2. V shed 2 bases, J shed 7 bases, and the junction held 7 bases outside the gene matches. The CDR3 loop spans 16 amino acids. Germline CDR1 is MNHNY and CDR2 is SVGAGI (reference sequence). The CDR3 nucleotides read TGTGCCAGCAGTTACAGGGCTAGCGGGGGGAGAAATGAGCAGTTCTTC. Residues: CASSYRASGGRNEQFF.

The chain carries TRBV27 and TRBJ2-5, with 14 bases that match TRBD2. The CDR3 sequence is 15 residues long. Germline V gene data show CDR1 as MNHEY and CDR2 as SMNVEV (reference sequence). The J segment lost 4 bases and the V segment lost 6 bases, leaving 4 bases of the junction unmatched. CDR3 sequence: CASRGLAGVRETQYF. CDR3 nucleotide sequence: TGTGCCAGCAGGGGACTAGCGGGAGTAAGAGAGACCCAGTACTTC.

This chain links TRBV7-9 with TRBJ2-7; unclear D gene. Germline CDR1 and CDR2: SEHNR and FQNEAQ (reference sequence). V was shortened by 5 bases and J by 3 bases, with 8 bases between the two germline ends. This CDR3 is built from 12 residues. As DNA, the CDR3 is TGTGCCAGCAGCCCCCCGGGCTACGAGCAGTACTTC. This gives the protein CASSPPGYEQYF. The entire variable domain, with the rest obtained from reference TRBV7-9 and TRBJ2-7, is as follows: DTGVSQNPRHKITKRGQNVTFRCDPISEHNRLYWYRQTLGQGPEFLTYFQNEAQLEKSRLLSDRFSAERPKGSFSTLEIQRTEQGDSAMYLCASSPPGYEQYFGPGTRLTVT.

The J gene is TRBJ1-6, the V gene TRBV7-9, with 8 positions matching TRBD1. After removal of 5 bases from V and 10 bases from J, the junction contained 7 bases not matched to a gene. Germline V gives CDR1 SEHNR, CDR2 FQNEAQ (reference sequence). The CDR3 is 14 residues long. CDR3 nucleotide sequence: TGTGCCAGCAGCCCCCAGGGGGCAGTCTCACCCCTCCACTTT. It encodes CASSPQGAVSPLHF.

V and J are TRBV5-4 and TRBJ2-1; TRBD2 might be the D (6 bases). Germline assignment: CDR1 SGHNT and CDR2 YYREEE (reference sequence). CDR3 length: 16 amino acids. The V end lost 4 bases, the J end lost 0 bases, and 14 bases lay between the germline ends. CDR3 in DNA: TGTGCCAGCAGCAGGCCAGGGACTCACTCCTACAATGAGCAGTTCTTC. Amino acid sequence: CASSRPGTHSYNEQFF.

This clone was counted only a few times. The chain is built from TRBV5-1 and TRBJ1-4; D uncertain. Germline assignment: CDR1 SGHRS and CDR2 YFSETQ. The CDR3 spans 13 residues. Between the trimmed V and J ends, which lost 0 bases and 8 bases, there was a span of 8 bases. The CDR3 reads CASSLVGWEKLFF. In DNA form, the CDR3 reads TGCGCCAGCAGCTTGGTTGGCTGGGAAAAACTGTTTTTT.

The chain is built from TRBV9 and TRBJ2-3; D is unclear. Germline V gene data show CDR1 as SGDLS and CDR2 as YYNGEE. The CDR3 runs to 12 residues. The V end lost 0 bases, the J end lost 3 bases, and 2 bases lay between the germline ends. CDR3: CASSVVTDTQYF. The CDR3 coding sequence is TGTGCCAGCAGCGTAGTAACAGATACGCAGTATTTT.

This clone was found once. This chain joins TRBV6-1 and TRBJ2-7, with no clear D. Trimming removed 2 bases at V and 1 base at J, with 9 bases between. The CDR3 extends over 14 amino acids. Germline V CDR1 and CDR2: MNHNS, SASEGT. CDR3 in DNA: TGTGCCAGCAGTGAACAGTATGGTTCCTACGAGCAGTACTTC. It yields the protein CASSEQYGSYEQYF.

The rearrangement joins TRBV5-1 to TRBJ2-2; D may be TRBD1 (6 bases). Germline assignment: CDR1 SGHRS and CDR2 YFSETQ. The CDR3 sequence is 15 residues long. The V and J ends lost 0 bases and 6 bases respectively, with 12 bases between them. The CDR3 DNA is TGCGCCAGCAGCTTGGCCCCGCAGGGGCCCGGGGAGCTGTTTTTT. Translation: CASSLAPQGPGELFF.

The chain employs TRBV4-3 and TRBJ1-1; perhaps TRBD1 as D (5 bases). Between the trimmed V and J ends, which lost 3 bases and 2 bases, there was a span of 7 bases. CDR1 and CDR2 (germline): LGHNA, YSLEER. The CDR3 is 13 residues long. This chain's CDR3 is CASSHDRNTEAFF. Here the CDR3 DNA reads TGCGCCAGCAGCCATGACAGAAACACTGAAGCTTTCTTT.

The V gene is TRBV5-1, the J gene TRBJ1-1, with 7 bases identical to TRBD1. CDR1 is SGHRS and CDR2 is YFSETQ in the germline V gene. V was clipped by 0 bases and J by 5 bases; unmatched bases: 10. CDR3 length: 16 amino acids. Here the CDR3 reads CASSLVPAGGPTEAFF. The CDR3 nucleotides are TGCGCCAGCAGCTTGGTCCCTGCAGGGGGTCCGACTGAAGCTTTCTTT.

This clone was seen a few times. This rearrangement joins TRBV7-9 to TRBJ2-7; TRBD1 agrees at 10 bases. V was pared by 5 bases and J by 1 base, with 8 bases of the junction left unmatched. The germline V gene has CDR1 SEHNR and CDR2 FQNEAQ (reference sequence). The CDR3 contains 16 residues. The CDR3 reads CASSPRQGAGSYEQYF. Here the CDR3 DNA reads TGTGCCAGCAGCCCGAGACAGGGGGCGGGATCCTACGAGCAGTACTTC.

This chain's CDR3 is CASSLVGLDTQYF. DNA of the CDR3: TGTGCCAGCAGCTTGGTCGGGTTGGATACGCAGTATTTT. The chain is built from TRBV5-8 and TRBJ2-3, with no clear D. This CDR3 is 13 amino acids long. Trimming took 0 bases from V and 6 from J, leaving 8 bases between them. CDR1 and CDR2 (germline): SGHTS, YDEGEE. The full variable domain, completed using reference TRBV5-8 and TRBJ2-3, is EAGVTQSPTHLIKTRGQQATLRCSPISGHTSVYWYQQALGLGLQFLLWYDEGEERNRGNFPPRFSGRQFPNYSSELNVNALELEDSALYLCASSLVGLDTQYFGPGTRLTVL.